This T cell receptor (beta chain) is drawn from a study of cytotoxic CD8 clonotypes in ibrutinib-treated CLL. TCRdb keeps only in-frame clones here, not all; method: immunoSEQ multiplex PCR. The data show over 250,000 clones, with roughly 76% seen just once and 5.6% held by the top ten. Deletions cut 4 bases from V and 3 bases from J, with 13 bases between. The CDR3 sequence is 14 residues long. Per germline, CDR1 SGHVS and CDR2 FNYEAQ. The TCR sequence derives from a human donor with chronic lymphocytic leukemia. The specimen comprised PBMCs, sampled at disease progression, from a patient treated with ibrutinib. The chain is built from TRBV7-6 and TRBJ2-7; D possibly corresponds to TRBD2 (5 bases). The CDR3 bases are TGTGCCAGCAGCTGGAGGACCAACGGCTACGAGCAGTACTTC. Residues: CASSWRTNGYEQYF.